These 13 T cell receptor beta chains were all obtained from the same sample, sequenced in a study of blood T cell repertoires in COVID-19. Only in-frame clones appear in the TCRdb table, and some are missing; sequencing was by immunoSEQ multiplex PCR. The data show about 80,000 clones, 65% to 85% seen once. The specimen was peripheral blood. The source of these receptors is a man in his sixties with active or convalescent COVID-19.

The genes are TRBV6-5 and TRBJ1-3, with D perhaps matching TRBD1 (6 bases). CDR1 and CDR2 from the germline V gene are MNHEY and SVGAGI. This CDR3 is built from 15 residues. Trimming stripped 2 bases from V and 2 bases from J, with 10 bases between. As DNA, the CDR3 is TGTGCCAGCAGTTACCAGGGGAAGACTGGAAACACCATATATTTT. It encodes CASSYQGKTGNTIYF.

As DNA, the CDR3 is TGTGCCAGCAGTACTGCGGGACAGCCAAACTATGGCTACACCTTC. It specifies CASSTAGQPNYGYTF. The rearrangement links TRBV6-5 to TRBJ1-2; 7 nucleotides line up with TRBD1. J lost 2 bases, V lost 5 bases, and 8 bases had no gene match. CDR3 length: 15 amino acids. The germline V gene has CDR1 MNHEY and CDR2 SVGAGI.

J is TRBJ2-5 and V is TRBV12-3 or TRBV12-4; D gene uncertain. Trimming removed 3 bases at V and 5 bases at J, with 10 bases between. This CDR3 contains 13 residues. The CDR3 DNA is TGTGCCAGCAGTTTCGATAACTGGGAGACCCAGTACTTC. Its translation: CASSFDNWETQYF.

This chain connects TRBV7-2 to TRBJ2-3; D is undetermined. Germline lookup yields CDR1 SGHTA and CDR2 FQGNSA. CDR3 length equals 15 residues. The V end was cut by 9 bases, the J end by 0 bases, with 16 bases between. The CDR3 DNA is TGTGCCAGACTCCTACCAAGTCTTAGCACAGATACGCAGTATTTT. Amino acids: CARLLPSLSTDTQYF.

This chain links TRBV5-1 with TRBJ2-7, with 8 bases lining up with TRBD1. CDR1 is SGHRS and CDR2 is YFSETQ in the germline V gene. The J segment lost 4 bases and the V segment lost 0 bases, leaving 6 bases of the junction unmatched. This CDR3 has 15 amino acids. CDR3 sequence reads: CASSLVAGGEYEQYF. DNA for the CDR3: TGCGCCAGCAGCTTGGTGGCAGGGGGCGAGTACGAGCAGTACTTC.

The rearrangement uses TRBV7-9 and TRBJ2-7, with D possibly TRBD1 on 6 matching bases. Germline V gene lookup returns CDR1 SEHNR and CDR2 FQNEAQ (reference sequence). The CDR3 consists of 14 residues. Trimming left V 0 bases short and J 6 bases short, with 12 bases between. The CDR3 sequence is CASSLAQQGPEQYF. The CDR3 DNA sequence: TGTGCCAGCAGCTTAGCCCAACAGGGACCCGAGCAGTACTTC.

This chain uses TRBV6-5 with TRBJ1-4, with TRBD1 as a possible D gene (6 bases). The germline gives CDR1 MNHEY, CDR2 SVGAGI. V was pared by 8 bases and J by 6 bases, with 13 bases between. This CDR3 has 13 residues. In DNA form, the CDR3 reads TGTGCCAGCCCAAGGGGGGGCGATGAAAAACTGTTTTTT. It yields the protein CASPRGGDEKLFF.

The chain links TRBV11-2 to TRBJ1-3, with TRBD1 as a possible D gene (5 bases). Germline values: CDR1 SGHAT, CDR2 FQNNGV. The CDR3 length is 14 residues. V was clipped by 8 bases and J by 0 bases, with 11 bases between them. The CDR3 here is CASGGLYSGNTIYF. The CDR3 bases are TGTGCCAGCGGGGGACTGTACTCTGGAAACACCATATATTTT.

V usage is TRBV27 and J usage is TRBJ2-7; a possible D gene is TRBD2 (7 bases). V was pared by 2 bases and J by 5 bases, with 16 bases between. CDR1 and CDR2 (germline): MNHEY, SMNVEV (reference sequence). The CDR3 totals 15 residues. The CDR3 sequence is CASSLTPGGRDEQYF. The CDR3 DNA follows: TGTGCCAGCAGTTTAACTCCGGGGGGCAGGGACGAGCAGTACTTC.

The gene calls are TRBV6-5 and TRBJ1-3; perhaps TRBD1 as D (6 bases). CDR1 is MNHEY, CDR2 SVGAGI, per germline. There are 14 residues in the CDR3. The V end lost 7 bases, the J end lost 2 bases, and 12 bases lay between the germline ends. CDR3 loop: CASIKGVAGNTIYF. The CDR3 DNA reads as TGTGCCAGCATCAAGGGGGTGGCTGGAAACACCATATATTTT.

This chain connects TRBV7-9 to TRBJ2-1; 9 nucleotides line up with TRBD1. Germline V lookup: CDR1 SEHNR, CDR2 FQNEAQ (reference sequence). CDR3 size: 15 residues. V lost 5 bases, J lost 3 bases, and 5 bases stayed unmatched. CDR3 in amino acids: CASSLTGGFYNEQFF. The DNA of the CDR3 is TGTGCCAGCAGCCTCACAGGGGGCTTCTACAATGAGCAGTTCTTC.

The gene calls are TRBV19 and TRBJ1-6, with TRBD1 as a possible D gene (6 bases). Germline CDR1 LNHDA, CDR2 SQIVND (reference sequence). CDR3 length: 14 amino acids. Trimming took 5 bases from V and 7 from J, leaving 12 bases between them. The CDR3 DNA reads TGTGCCAGTAGTTACAGGGAGTTGAATTCACCCCTCCACTTT. Protein product: CASSYRELNSPLHF.

The V call is TRBV4-3, the J call TRBJ1-6, with 7 bases fitting TRBD1. With 4 bases clipped from V and 3 bases from J, the junction kept 12 bases outside the gene matches. The CDR3 contains 18 residues. Germline V lookup: CDR1 LGHNA, CDR2 YSLEER. The CDR3 sequence is CASSRSRGWKNYNSPLHF. As DNA, the CDR3 is TGCGCCAGCAGCCGCTCCAGGGGGTGGAAAAACTATAATTCACCCCTCCACTTT.